The 27 T cell receptor beta chains below all came from one sample that was sequenced in a study of blood T cell repertoires in COVID-19. The protocol was immunoSEQ multiplex PCR, while the TCRdb copy is restricted to in-frame clones and leaves out a portion. The data show 99,000 or so clones, 75% to 85% seen once. The sequencing input was peripheral blood. The receptors were gathered from a woman in her 70s with acute or convalescent COVID-19.

This chain connects TRBV7-9 to TRBJ1-2; 8 positions match TRBD1. J was trimmed by 8 bases and V by 5 bases; bases with no gene match: 4. Germline-derived CDR1 and CDR2 are SEHNR and FQNEAQ (reference sequence). The CDR3 covers 12 residues. CDR3 sequence (DNA): TGTGCCAGCAGCCAGGACAGGGAGGGCTACACCTTC. Protein sequence: CASSQDREGYTF.

The chain links TRBV29-1 to TRBJ2-3, with 8 bases fitting TRBD1. The V gene's germline CDR1 is SQVTM and CDR2 ANQGSEA. V shed 6 bases, J shed 3 bases, and the junction held 8 bases outside the gene matches. This CDR3 is 14 amino acids long. The CDR3 region has the DNA TGCAGCGTCCCGACAGGGGCGACAACAGATACGCAGTATTTT. Its protein product is CSVPTGATTDTQYF.

This chain connects TRBV5-4 to TRBJ2-7, with D perhaps matching TRBD1 (6 bases). Germline V lookup: CDR1 SGHNT, CDR2 YYREEE (reference sequence). V lost 0 bases, J lost 5 bases, and 9 bases lay in between. CDR3 length equals 13 residues. The CDR3 nucleotides read TGTGCCAGCAGCTTGGCGGGACACGACGAGCAGTACTTC. It translates to CASSLAGHDEQYF.

The chain employs TRBV4-1 and TRBJ1-1, with D perhaps TRBD1 (5 bases). There are 16 residues in the CDR3. V shed 4 bases and J shed 3 bases, with 18 bases lying between them. Per the germline V gene, CDR1 is MGHRA and CDR2 is YSYEKL. In nucleotides, the CDR3 is TGCGCCAGCAGCCTCTGGCCCAGGGTGTTGGACACTGAAGCTTTCTTT. It translates to CASSLWPRVLDTEAFF.

The chain recombines TRBV3-1 (or the pseudogene TRBV3-2) with TRBJ1-2; 9 nucleotides align to TRBD1. Germline CDR1 is LGHDT and CDR2 is YNNKEL (reference sequence). The CDR3 totals 15 residues. The J segment lost 8 bases and the V segment lost 3 bases, leaving 10 bases of the junction unmatched. DNA for the CDR3: TGTGCCAGCAGCCAGAGACAGGGGGGACTGGAGGGCTACACCTTC. It specifies CASSQRQGGLEGYTF.

This chain links TRBV19 with TRBJ1-1; 7 bases match TRBD1. Germline V gene data show CDR1 as LNHDA and CDR2 as SQIVND (reference sequence). V shed 3 bases, J shed 5 bases, and the junction held 9 bases outside the gene matches. There are 15 residues in the CDR3. The CDR3 DNA sequence: TGTGCCAGTAGTATCCGGGACGCAGGGGGAACTGAAGCTTTCTTT. It specifies CASSIRDAGGTEAFF.

V and J are TRBV19 and TRBJ2-3; 9 bases map to TRBD1. V was clipped by 5 bases and J by 5 bases; unmatched bases: 11. Germline values: CDR1 LNHDA, CDR2 SQIVND (reference sequence). There are 16 residues in the CDR3. In DNA form, the CDR3 reads TGTGCCAGTAGTGGAAGAACAGGGGGCCATGGAGATACGCAGTATTTT. Amino acids: CASSGRTGGHGDTQYF. Complete variable domain (other parts from reference TRBV19 and TRBJ2-3): DGGITQSPKYLFRKEGQNVTLSCEQNLNHDAMYWYRQDPGQGLRLIYYSQIVNDFQKGDIAEGYSVSREKKESFPLTVTSAQKNPTAFYLCASSGRTGGHGDTQYFGPGTRLTVL.

V and J are TRBV6-2 or TRBV6-3 and TRBJ2-7; D is undetermined. The V end lost 2 bases, the J end lost 2 bases, and 7 bases lay between the germline ends. This CDR3 is built from 13 residues. Per the germline V gene, CDR1 is MNHEY and CDR2 is SVGEGT. The DNA of the CDR3 is TGTGCCAGCAGTTACGGCGGAACCTACGAGCAGTACTTC. Translation gives CASSYGGTYEQYF.

The V gene is TRBV27, the J gene TRBJ1-1, with D maybe TRBD1 (6 bases). V was cut by 0 bases and J by 3 bases, with 8 bases left in between. This CDR3 is built from 14 residues. Germline CDR1 and CDR2: MNHEY and SMNVEV (reference sequence). The CDR3 nucleotides read TGTGCCAGCAGTTTATCCCAGGGGTACACTGAAGCTTTCTTT. This encodes CASSLSQGYTEAFF.

The chain uses TRBV30 and TRBJ1-6, with TRBD1 matching 9 bases. Germline lookup yields CDR1 GTSNPN and CDR2 SVGIG (reference sequence). With 1 base clipped from V and 6 bases from J, the junction kept 1 base outside the gene matches. CDR3 length equals 14 residues. CDR3 region: CAWSEDRGNSPLHF. In nucleotides, the CDR3 is TGTGCCTGGAGTGAGGACAGGGGTAATTCACCCCTCCACTTT.

The chain combines TRBV3-1 (or the pseudogene TRBV3-2) with TRBJ1-1; D is uncertain. This CDR3 comprises 13 residues. V gave up 4 bases and J gave up 1 base, with 7 bases separating them. The germline V gene encodes CDR1 LGHDT and CDR2 YNNKEL (reference sequence). CDR3 in amino acids: CASSPGRNTEAFF. The CDR3 coding sequence is TGTGCCAGCAGCCCAGGCAGGAACACTGAAGCTTTCTTT.

This chain connects TRBV5-1 to TRBJ2-5, with 11 bases lining up with TRBD2. This CDR3 is 17 amino acids long. In germline, CDR1 is SGHRS, CDR2 YFSETQ. The junction had 8 bases not matched to a gene; V was cut back by 0 bases and J by 4 bases. The CDR3 sequence: CASSLGPLAGGRETQYF. DNA of the CDR3: TGCGCCAGCAGCTTGGGACCCCTAGCGGGGGGTAGAGAGACCCAGTACTTC.

This chain's CDR3 is CAWRPPLALDYNEQFF. For the CDR3, the DNA is TGTGCCTGGAGGCCCCCACTAGCGCTCGACTACAATGAGCAGTTCTTC. The chain uses TRBV30 and TRBJ2-1; 7 bases agree with TRBD2. This CDR3 comprises 16 residues. CDR1 and CDR2 from the germline V gene are GTSNPN and SVGIG (reference sequence). With V trimmed by 3 bases and J by 3 bases, 11 bases remained unmatched.

The chain is built from TRBV24-1 and TRBJ2-1; 10 nucleotides match TRBD2. This CDR3 contains 18 residues. V lost 3 bases and J lost 7; bases outside the gene matches: 14. In germline, CDR1 is KGHDR, CDR2 SFDVKD. CDR3 DNA: TGTGCCACCAGTGATCCCCGACGAGGTAGCGGGGGGATAAATGAGCAGTTCTTC. The encoded protein is CATSDPRRGSGGINEQFF.

The chain uses TRBV30 and TRBJ2-5, with D unclear. Germline V gives CDR1 GTSNPN, CDR2 SVGIG (reference sequence). There are 13 residues in the CDR3. Trimming stripped 0 bases from V and 2 bases from J, with 7 bases between. CDR3 region: CAWSVRIQETQYF. In DNA form, the CDR3 reads TGTGCCTGGAGTGTGAGAATTCAAGAGACCCAGTACTTC.

At least ten counts were recorded for this clone. The chain combines TRBV28 with TRBJ2-7; 9 nucleotides match TRBD1. J lost 4 bases, V lost 6 bases, and 10 bases had no gene match. The CDR3 length is 15 residues. Germline V lookup: CDR1 MDHEN, CDR2 SYDVKM. CDR3 protein: CASSLDRGSGYEQYF. The CDR3 DNA follows: TGTGCCAGCAGCCTAGACAGGGGGTCTGGGTACGAGCAGTACTTC.

This clone was detected only a few times. The rearrangement joins TRBV23-1 to TRBJ2-7; TRBD1 agrees at 10 bases. TRBV23-1 is given ORF status, its function remaining uncertain. With V trimmed by 4 bases and J by 3 bases, 6 bases remained unmatched. The CDR3 consists of 15 residues. CDR3: CASSLIDRGRYEQYF. The CDR3 DNA reads TGCGCCAGCAGTCTCATTGACAGGGGGCGCTACGAGCAGTACTTC.

In regard to this clone: Other DNA sequences in this sample translate to the same CDR3. This rearrangement joins TRBV5-4 to TRBJ2-1; the match to TRBD1 covers 8 bases. Germline V gene sequence: CDR1 SGHNT, CDR2 YYREEE (reference sequence). V trimming: 2 bases; J trimming: 0 bases; junction bases outside the gene matches: 1. The CDR3 covers 15 residues. CDR3 sequence (DNA): TGTGCCAGCAGCTTAGACAGGGGCTCCTACAATGAGCAGTTCTTC. Its protein product is CASSLDRGSYNEQFF.

J is TRBJ2-2 and V is TRBV12-3 or TRBV12-4; 8 nucleotides agree with TRBD1. The CDR3 spans 12 residues. With 10 bases clipped from V and 4 bases from J, the junction kept 2 bases outside the gene matches. CDR3 residues: CAITGGTGELFF. CDR3 bases: TGTGCCATCACAGGGGGCACCGGGGAGCTGTTTTTT.

This clone was counted between two and nine times. The chain carries TRBV15 and TRBJ1-5; no reliable D call. V lost 0 bases to trimming and J lost 4 bases, with 4 bases between them. CDR1 and CDR2 (germline): LNHNV, YYDKDF (reference sequence). The CDR3 covers 13 residues. The CDR3 DNA reads TGTGCCACCAGCAGAGATTATAATCAGCCCCAGCATTTT. Translation: CATSRDYNQPQHF. Full variable domain (missing parts from reference TRBV15 and TRBJ1-5): DAMVIQNPRYQVTQFGKPVTLSCSQTLNHNVMYWYQQKSSQAPKLLFHYYDKDFNNEADTPDNFQSRRPNTSFCFLDIRSPGLGDTAMYLCATSRDYNQPQHFGDGTRLSIL.

V gene TRBV20-1 combines with J gene TRBJ2-7, with 7 bases aligning to TRBD1. The germline CDR1 and CDR2 sequences are DFQATT and SNEGSKA (reference sequence). V lost 6 bases, J lost 9 bases, and 8 bases stayed unmatched. The CDR3 has 11 residues. The CDR3 nucleotides read TGCAGTGCACACAGGGGTACGGGGCAGTACTTC. Amino acid sequence: CSAHRGTGQYF.

The chain employs TRBV6-2 or TRBV6-3 and TRBJ2-5; 7 positions match TRBD2. The CDR3 length is 15 residues. Trimming removed 2 bases from V and 4 bases from J; junction bases left unmatched: 7. Looked up from germline, CDR1 is MNHEY and CDR2 is SVGEGT. CDR3 residues: CASSYGRAVGETQYF. The DNA of the CDR3 is TGTGCCAGCAGTTACGGGAGGGCCGTTGGAGAGACCCAGTACTTC.

The chain recombines TRBV5-1 with TRBJ2-5, with 10 bases that match TRBD2. This CDR3 is 15 amino acids long. The germline gives CDR1 SGHRS, CDR2 YFSETQ. Trimming at V came to 7 bases and at J to 2 bases, leaving 8 bases not matched to a gene. The CDR3 reads CASFPPSGGQETQYF. In DNA, the CDR3 is TGCGCCAGCTTCCCGCCTAGCGGGGGTCAAGAGACCCAGTACTTC.

This clone was detected a few times. The chain uses TRBV25-1 and TRBJ2-7, with D perhaps TRBD2 (7 bases). The CDR3 runs 14 residues. Trimming stripped 1 base from V and 5 bases from J, with 12 bases between. Germline V CDR1 and CDR2: MGHDK, SYGVNS. CDR3 region: CASSEWGGLNEQYF. CDR3 DNA: TGTGCCAGCAGTGAATGGGGGGGGCTGAACGAGCAGTACTTC.

V gene TRBV28 combines with J gene TRBJ1-4; TRBD1 is a possible D gene (5 bases). V was clipped by 9 bases and J by 10 bases, with 18 bases between them. The CDR3 runs 13 residues. Germline CDR1 reads MDHEN; CDR2 reads SYDVKM. The CDR3 loop is CASWGGRGVKLFF. In DNA, the CDR3 is TGTGCCAGTTGGGGAGGTAGGGGAGTAAAACTGTTTTTT.

The J gene is TRBJ1-6, the V gene TRBV27; the match to TRBD1 covers 9 bases. The CDR3 spans 18 residues. With V trimmed by 2 bases and J by 8 bases, 13 bases remained unmatched. Germline V gives CDR1 MNHEY, CDR2 SMNVEV (reference sequence). The CDR3 loop is CASSLPDITGGWDSPLHF. CDR3 nucleotides: TGTGCCAGCAGTTTACCCGATATAACAGGGGGCTGGGATTCACCCCTCCACTTT.

This sequence joins TRBV18 and TRBJ2-1; 13 bases align to TRBD2. Trimming at V came to 3 bases and at J to 5 bases, leaving 1 base not matched to a gene. This CDR3 spans 15 amino acids. Germline V lookup: CDR1 KGHSH, CDR2 LQKENI. The CDR3 here is CASSPGTSGNNEQFF. As DNA, the CDR3 is TGTGCCAGCTCACCCGGGACTAGCGGGAACAATGAGCAGTTCTTC.